This TCR beta chain derives from a study of blood T cell repertoires in COVID-19. Profiling relied on immunoSEQ multiplex PCR, and the TCRdb table lists in-frame clones only, not all of them. The profile shows tens of thousands of clones, approximately 78% of them singletons. The germline V gene has CDR1 SGHVS and CDR2 FQNEAQ. This CDR3 is 16 amino acids long. V shed 5 bases, J shed 5 bases, and the junction held 9 bases outside the gene matches. This clonotype originated in a human donor in a cohort sampled during active or convalescent COVID-19. The material sequenced was peripheral blood. The chain recombines TRBV7-8 with TRBJ1-4, with TRBD1 identical over 9 bases. CDR3 nucleotide sequence: TGTGCCAGCAGCGGTCGGGCCGGGACAGGGAATGAAAAACTGTTTTTT. It is translated as CASSGRAGTGNEKLFF.